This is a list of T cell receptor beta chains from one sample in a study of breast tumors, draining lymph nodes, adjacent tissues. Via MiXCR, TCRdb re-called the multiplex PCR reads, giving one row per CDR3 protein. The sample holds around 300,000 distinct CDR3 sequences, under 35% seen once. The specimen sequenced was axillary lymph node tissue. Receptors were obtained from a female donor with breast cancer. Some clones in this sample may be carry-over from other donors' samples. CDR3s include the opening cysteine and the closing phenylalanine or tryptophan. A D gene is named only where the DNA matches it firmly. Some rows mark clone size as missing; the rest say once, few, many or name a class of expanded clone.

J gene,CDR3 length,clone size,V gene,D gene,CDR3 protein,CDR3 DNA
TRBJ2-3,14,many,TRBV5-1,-,CASSPDSVTDTQYF,TGCGCCAGCAGCCCGGACAGCGTCACAGATACGCAGTATTTT
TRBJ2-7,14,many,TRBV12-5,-,CASGLGQGPYEQYF,TGTGCTAGTGGTTTGGGCCAAGGGCCCTACGAGCAGTACTTC
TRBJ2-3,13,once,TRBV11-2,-,CASSLGSTDRQYF,TGTGCCAGCAGCCTTGGCAGCACAGATAGGCAGTATTTT
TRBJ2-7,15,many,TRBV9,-,CASSVEGVPSYEQYF,TGTGCCAGCAGCGTAGAGGGGGTTCCCTCCTACGAGCAGTACTTC
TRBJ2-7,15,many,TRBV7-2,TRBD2,CASSRVAGEVYEQYF,TGTGCCAGCAGCCGGGTAGCGGGAGAGGTCTACGAGCAGTACTTC
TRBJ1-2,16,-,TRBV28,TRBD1,CASRGTGAFFRAGYTF,TGTGCCAGCAGGGGGACAGGGGCATTTTTCAGGGCAGGCTACACCTTC
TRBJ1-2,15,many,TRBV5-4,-,CASSSMAGSNYGYTF,TGTGCCAGCAGCTCCATGGCCGGGTCTAACTATGGCTACACCTTC
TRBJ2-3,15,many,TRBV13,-,CASSRTGASTDTQYF,TGTGCCAGCAGCCGCACAGGAGCTAGCACAGATACGCAGTATTTT
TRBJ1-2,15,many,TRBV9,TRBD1,CASSVATGTARGYTF,TGTGCCAGCAGCGTAGCTACCGGGACAGCCCGTGGCTACACCTTC
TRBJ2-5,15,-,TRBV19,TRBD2,CASSGRASAQETQYF,TGTGCCAGTAGCGGGAGGGCCAGCGCCCAAGAGACCCAGTACTTC
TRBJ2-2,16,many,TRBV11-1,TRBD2,CASSPGSGRSKRELFF,TGTGCCAGCAGCCCCGGTAGCGGGAGGTCAAAAAGGGAGCTGTTTTTT
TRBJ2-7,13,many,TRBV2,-,CASSGQSSYEQYF,TGTGCCAGCAGTGGTCAAAGCTCCTACGAGCAGTACTTC
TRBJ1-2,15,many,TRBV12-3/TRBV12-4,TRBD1,CASSLGQGAFKGYTF,TGTGCCAGCAGTTTGGGACAGGGGGCGTTTAAGGGCTACACCTTC
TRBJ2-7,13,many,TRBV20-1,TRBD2,CSARGLAGYEQYF,TGCAGTGCTAGAGGACTAGCGGGCTACGAGCAGTACTTC
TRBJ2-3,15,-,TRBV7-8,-,CASSLVGSMTDTQYF,TGTGCCAGCAGTTTAGTCGGGAGTATGACAGATACGCAGTATTTT
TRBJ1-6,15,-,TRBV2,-,CASSEGALLGSPLHF,TGTGCCAGCAGTGAAGGGGCCCTCCTGGGTTCACCCCTCCACTTT
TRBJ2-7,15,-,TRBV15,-,CATSRAGGMGYEQYF,TGTGCCACCAGCAGAGCTGGGGGGATGGGGTACGAGCAGTACTTC
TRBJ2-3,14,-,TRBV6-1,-,CASSEIGQPDTQYF,TGTGCCAGCAGTGAAATAGGGCAACCAGATACGCAGTATTTT
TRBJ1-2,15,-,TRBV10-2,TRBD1,CASRMGQGTNYGYTF,TGCGCCAGCAGAATGGGACAGGGCACTAACTATGGCTACACCTTC
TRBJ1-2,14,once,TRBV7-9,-,CASSLAGGGGGYTF,TGTGCCAGCAGCTTAGCGGGTGGCGGCGGTGGCTACACCTTC
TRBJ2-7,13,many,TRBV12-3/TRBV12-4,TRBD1,CASSLRGTDEQYF,TGTGCCAGCAGTTTAAGGGGGACAGACGAGCAGTACTTC
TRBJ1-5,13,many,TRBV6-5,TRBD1,CASSRGGRQPQHF,TGTGCCAGCAGCCGAGGGGGCCGGCAGCCCCAGCATTTT
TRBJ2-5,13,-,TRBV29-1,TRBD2,CSVAAGGDETQYF,TGCAGCGTTGCGGCGGGAGGAGATGAGACCCAGTACTTC
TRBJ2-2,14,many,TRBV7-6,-,CASSFTETTGELFF,TGTGCCAGCAGCTTTACGGAGACCACCGGGGAGCTGTTTTTT
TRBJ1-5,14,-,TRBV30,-,CAWSVGRRDQPQHF,TGTGCCTGGAGTGTCGGCAGGAGGGATCAGCCCCAGCATTTT
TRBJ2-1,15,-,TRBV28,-,CASSLDEGSYNEQFF,TGTGCCAGCAGTTTAGACGAGGGCTCCTACAATGAGCAGTTCTTC
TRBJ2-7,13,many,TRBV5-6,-,CASSLDRIYEQYF,TGTGCCAGCAGCCTTGACAGGATCTACGAGCAGTACTTC
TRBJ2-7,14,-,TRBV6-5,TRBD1,CASSPAAGGYEQYF,TGTGCCAGCAGTCCCGCGGCAGGGGGCTACGAGCAGTACTTC
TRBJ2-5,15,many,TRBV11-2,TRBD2,CASSLVGGERETQYF,TGTGCCAGCAGCTTAGTTGGGGGGGAAAGAGAGACCCAGTACTTC
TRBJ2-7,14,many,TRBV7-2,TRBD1,CASSSTGGRGEQYF,TGTGCCAGCAGCTCCACAGGGGGCAGGGGCGAGCAGTACTTC